These 17 T cell receptor beta chains were sequenced from one sample in a study of T cells after yellow fever vaccination. Via MiXCR, TCRdb re-called the 5' RACE reads, giving one row per CDR3 protein. The table lists around 350,000 distinct CDR3 sequences, about 6% of them singletons. Sequencing used PBMCs, obtained 5 days after the yellow fever booster vaccination. All receptors derive from a man in his thirties or forties who received the YFV17D yellow fever vaccine.

The CDR3 here is CASKREGWQPQHF. DNA for the CDR3: TGTGCCAGCAAAAGGGAAGGGTGGCAGCCCCAGCATTTT. V usage is TRBV12-3 or TRBV12-4 and J usage is TRBJ1-5, with D unclear. The CDR3 contains 13 residues. Trimming removed 7 bases from V and 7 bases from J, with 14 bases in between.

The gene calls are TRBV7-2 and TRBJ2-2; TRBD2 agrees at 7 bases. CDR3 length: 13 residues. CDR1 SGHTA and CDR2 FQGNSA come from the germline V gene. Trimming cost V 5 bases and J 6 bases; bases outside gene matches: 3. CDR3 DNA sequence: TGTGCCAGCAGCGGACTAGGGTCCGGGGAGCTGTTTTTT. This sequence encodes CASSGLGSGELFF.

This clonotype was seen at least ten times. The chain employs TRBV18 and TRBJ2-7; 9 bases map to TRBD2. The CDR3 sequence is 15 residues long. Per the germline V gene, CDR1 is KGHSH and CDR2 is LQKENI. V gave up 6 bases and J gave up 0 bases; unmatched junction bases: 6. Written as DNA, the CDR3 is TGTGCCAGCTCCCAAAATAGCGGGAGCTCCTACGAGCAGTACTTC. Translating gives CASSQNSGSSYEQYF. Full variable domain (rest looked up from reference TRBV18 and TRBJ2-7): NAGVMQNPRHLVRRRGQEARLRCSPMKGHSHVYWYRQLPEEGLKFMVYLQKENIIDESGMPKERFSAEFPKEGPSILRIQQVVRGDSAAYFCASSQNSGSSYEQYFGPGTRLTVT.

This clonotype was counted only a few times. This chain links TRBV7-9 with TRBJ1-1; 9 bases map to TRBD1. The germline V gene has CDR1 SEHNR and CDR2 FQNEAQ (reference sequence). This CDR3 comprises 15 residues. V lost 5 bases, J lost 0 bases, and 4 bases stayed unmatched. The CDR3 coding sequence is TGTGCCAGCAGCCCGACAGGGGGAATGAACACTGAAGCTTTCTTT. Amino acids: CASSPTGGMNTEAFF.

Many counts were recorded for this clonotype. The rearrangement joins TRBV12-3 or TRBV12-4 to TRBJ1-5; D gene unclear. Trimming took off 1 base at V and 1 base at J, with 8 bases between the two ends. The CDR3 has 15 amino acids. The CDR3 DNA is TGTGCCAGCAGTTTAGGAGGGCCGAGCAATCAGCCCCAGCATTTT. It specifies CASSLGGPSNQPQHF.

This clonotype turned up a few times. The CDR3 spells CASSEVPGREETQYF. CDR3 sequence (DNA): TGTGCCAGCAGTGAAGTCCCGGGGAGGGAAGAGACCCAGTACTTC. This chain uses TRBV6-1 with TRBJ2-5, with 7 bases fitting TRBD2. The CDR3 covers 15 residues. V gave up 1 base and J gave up 3 bases; unmatched junction bases: 5. The V gene's germline CDR1 is MNHNS and CDR2 SASEGT.

This clonotype occurred many times. The J gene is TRBJ2-1, the V gene TRBV5-1; D is unresolved. Germline-derived CDR1 and CDR2 are SGHRS and YFSETQ. The CDR3 has 14 amino acids. The ends were cut back, 4 bases at V and 1 base at J, with 9 bases in the middle. CDR3 in amino acids: CASSIDESYNEQFF. For the CDR3, the DNA is TGCGCCAGCAGCATAGACGAGTCCTACAATGAGCAGTTCTTC.

This clonotype was seen at least ten times. CDR3 DNA sequence: TGCGCCAGCAGCTTTGAGACGGGACAGAACACTGAAGCTTTCTTT. Translated, it gives CASSFETGQNTEAFF. The rearrangement uses TRBV5-1 and TRBJ1-1, with a possible D match to TRBD1 (6 bases). The CDR3 has 15 residues. V lost 2 bases and J 1 base, leaving 12 bases between the germline ends. Germline V gene lookup returns CDR1 SGHRS and CDR2 YFSETQ.

In this sample, this clonotype turned up a few times. V is TRBV12-3 or TRBV12-4 and J is TRBJ2-1; the D is unclear. The CDR3 has 13 residues. The V end lost 8 bases, the J end lost 5 bases, and 13 bases lay between the germline ends. CDR3: CASGESSHNEQFF. As DNA, the CDR3 is TGTGCCAGCGGGGAATCCAGCCACAATGAGCAGTTCTTC.

Regarding this clonotype: At one end the junction does not follow the germline gene, possibly because of a read error. The chain links TRBV6-1 to TRBJ2-1; TRBD2 matches at 14 bases. The CDR3 is 18 amino acids. Looked up from germline, CDR1 is MNHNS and CDR2 is SASEGT. The CDR3 DNA sequence: TGTGCCAGCAGGGAAGGGACTAGCGGGAGTGACACCTACAATGAGCAGTTCTTC. It is translated as CASREGTSGSDTYNEQFF.

This clonotype appeared a few times. The chain is built from TRBV11-2 and TRBJ2-7, with 8 nucleotides matching TRBD1. The V gene's germline CDR1 is SGHAT and CDR2 FQNNGV. V shed 8 bases and J 5 bases; nucleotides not matched to a gene: 11. This CDR3 is 14 amino acids long. CDR3: CASGATGEDDEQYF. The CDR3 nucleotides are TGTGCCAGCGGGGCGACAGGGGAGGACGACGAGCAGTACTTC.

This chain connects TRBV5-4 to TRBJ2-1; 8 bases are shared with TRBD1. The trim removed 1 base at V and 8 bases at J, leaving 8 bases unmatched. CDR3 size: 15 residues. The V gene's germline CDR1 is SGHNT and CDR2 YYREEE (reference sequence). The CDR3 sequence is CASSLSGQGMDEQFF. The DNA of the CDR3 is TGTGCCAGCAGCTTGAGCGGACAGGGTATGGATGAGCAGTTCTTC. The full variable domain, rest sourced from reference TRBV5-4 and TRBJ2-1, is ETGVTQSPTHLIKTRGQQVTLRCSSQSGHNTVSWYQQALGQGPQFIFQYYREEENGRGNFPPRFSGLQFPNYSSELNVNALELDDSALYLCASSLSGQGMDEQFFGPGTRLTVL.

Note on this clonotype: At one boundary the junction diverges from the germline segment, which might be a read error. This sequence joins TRBV9 and TRBJ2-3; 7 bases match TRBD1. CDR3 size: 15 residues. Per the germline V gene, CDR1 is SGDLS and CDR2 is YYNGEE. The CDR3 DNA is TGTGTCAGCAGCGTAGTGGGACAGAAAACAGATACGCAGTATTTT. Translation: CVSSVVGQKTDTQYF.

Many counts were recorded for this clonotype. The chain is built from TRBV7-8 and TRBJ2-3; D gene uncertain. Germline CDR1 and CDR2: SGHVS and FQNEAQ. CDR3 length: 16 residues. Trimming stripped 1 base from V and 0 bases from J, with 11 bases between. CDR3 DNA: TGTGCCAGCAGCTTAGAGGGCAGCCTTAGCACAGATACGCAGTATTTT. Residues: CASSLEGSLSTDTQYF.

This clonotype appeared many times. The CDR3 DNA is TGTGCCAGCAGTTACTCCCGGACAGGGAGTGGGGAGCTGTTTTTT. Translation: CASSYSRTGSGELFF. V gene TRBV6-5 combines with J gene TRBJ2-2; 8 bases are shared with TRBD1. V lost 0 bases to trimming and J lost 8 bases; unmatched junction nucleotides: 5. Germline-derived CDR1 and CDR2 are MNHEY and SVGAGI. The CDR3 extends over 15 amino acids.

This clonotype was observed a few times. V is TRBV12-3 or TRBV12-4 and J is TRBJ1-2; 9 positions agree with TRBD1. The CDR3 loop spans 12 amino acids. The V segment lost 6 bases and the J segment 8 bases; nucleotides outside the gene matches: 4. The CDR3 DNA reads as TGTGCCAGCAGAGGGACAGGGCACGGCTACACCTTC. This gives the protein CASRGTGHGYTF.

The rearrangement links TRBV29-1 to TRBJ2-3; the D is unclear. Deletions cut 2 bases from V and 0 bases from J, with 15 bases between. The CDR3 length is 16 residues. CDR1 is SQVTM, CDR2 ANQGSEA, per germline. The CDR3 here is CSVELASRISTDTQYF. In DNA form, the CDR3 reads TGCAGCGTTGAACTGGCCAGCCGAATAAGCACAGATACGCAGTATTTT.